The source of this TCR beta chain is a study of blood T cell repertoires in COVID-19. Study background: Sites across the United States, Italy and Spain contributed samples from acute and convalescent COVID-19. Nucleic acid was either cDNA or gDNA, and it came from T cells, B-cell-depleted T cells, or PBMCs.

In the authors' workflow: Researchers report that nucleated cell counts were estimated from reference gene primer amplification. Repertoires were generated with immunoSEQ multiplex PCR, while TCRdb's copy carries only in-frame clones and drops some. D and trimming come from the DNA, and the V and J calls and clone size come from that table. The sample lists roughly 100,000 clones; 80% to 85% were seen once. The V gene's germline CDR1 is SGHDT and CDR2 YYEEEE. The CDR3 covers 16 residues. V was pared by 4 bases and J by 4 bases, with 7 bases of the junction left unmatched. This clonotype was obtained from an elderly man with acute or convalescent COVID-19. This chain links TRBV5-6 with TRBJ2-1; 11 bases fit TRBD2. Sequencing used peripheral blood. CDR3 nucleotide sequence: TGTGCCAGCAGCCCGGGACTAGCGGTGGCTTACAATGAGCAGTTCTTC. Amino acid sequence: CASSPGLAVAYNEQFF.